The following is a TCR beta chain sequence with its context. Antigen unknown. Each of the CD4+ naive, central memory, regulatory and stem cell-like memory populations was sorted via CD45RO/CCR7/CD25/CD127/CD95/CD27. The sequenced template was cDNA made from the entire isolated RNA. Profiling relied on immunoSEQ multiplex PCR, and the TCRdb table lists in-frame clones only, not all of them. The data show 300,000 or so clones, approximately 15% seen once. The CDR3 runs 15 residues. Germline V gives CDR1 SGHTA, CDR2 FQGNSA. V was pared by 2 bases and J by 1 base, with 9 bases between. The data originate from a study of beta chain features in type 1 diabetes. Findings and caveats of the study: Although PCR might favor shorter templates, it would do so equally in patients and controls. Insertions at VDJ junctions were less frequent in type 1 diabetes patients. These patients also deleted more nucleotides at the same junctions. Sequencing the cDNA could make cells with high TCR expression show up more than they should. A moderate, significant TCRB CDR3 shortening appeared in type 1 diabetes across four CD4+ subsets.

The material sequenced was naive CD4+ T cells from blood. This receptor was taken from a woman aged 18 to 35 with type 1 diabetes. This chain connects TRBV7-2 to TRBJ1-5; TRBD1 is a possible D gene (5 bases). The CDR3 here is CASSLTGGSNQPQHF. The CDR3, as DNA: TGTGCCAGCAGCTTAACCGGGGGGAGCAATCAGCCCCAGCATTTT.